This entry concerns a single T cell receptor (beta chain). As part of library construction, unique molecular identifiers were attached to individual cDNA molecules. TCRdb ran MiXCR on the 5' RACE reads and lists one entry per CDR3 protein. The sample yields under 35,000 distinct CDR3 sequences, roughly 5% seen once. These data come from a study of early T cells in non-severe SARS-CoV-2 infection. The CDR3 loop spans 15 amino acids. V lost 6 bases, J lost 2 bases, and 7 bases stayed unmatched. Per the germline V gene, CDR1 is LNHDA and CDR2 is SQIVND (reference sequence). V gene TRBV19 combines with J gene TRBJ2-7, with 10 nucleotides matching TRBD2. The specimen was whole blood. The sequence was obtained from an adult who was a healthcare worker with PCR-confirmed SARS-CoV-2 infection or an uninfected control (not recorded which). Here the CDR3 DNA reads TGTGCCAGTAGCCATAGCGGGGGGCGGACCTACGAGCAGTACTTC. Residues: CASSHSGGRTYEQYF.